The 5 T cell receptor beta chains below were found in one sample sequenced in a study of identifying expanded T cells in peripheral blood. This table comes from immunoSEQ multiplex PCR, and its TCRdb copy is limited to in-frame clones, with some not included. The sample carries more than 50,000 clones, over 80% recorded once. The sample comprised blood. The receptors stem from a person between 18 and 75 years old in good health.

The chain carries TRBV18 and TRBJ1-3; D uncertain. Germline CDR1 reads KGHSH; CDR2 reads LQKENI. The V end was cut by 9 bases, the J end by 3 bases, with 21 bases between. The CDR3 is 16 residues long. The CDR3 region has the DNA TGTGCCAGTGCAGGATACGCAAAATTATATGGAAACACCATATATTTT. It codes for CASAGYAKLYGNTIYF.

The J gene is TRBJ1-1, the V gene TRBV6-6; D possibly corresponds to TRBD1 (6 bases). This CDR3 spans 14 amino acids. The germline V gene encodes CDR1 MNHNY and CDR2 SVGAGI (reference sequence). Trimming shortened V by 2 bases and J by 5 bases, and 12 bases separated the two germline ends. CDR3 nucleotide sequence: TGTGCCAGCAGTTACACTGACAGGTTGACTGAAGCTTTCTTT. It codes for CASSYTDRLTEAFF.

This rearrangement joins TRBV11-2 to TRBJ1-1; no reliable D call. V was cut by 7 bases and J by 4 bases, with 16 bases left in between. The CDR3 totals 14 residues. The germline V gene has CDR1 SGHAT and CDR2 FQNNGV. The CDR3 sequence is CASTTGRGRTEAFF. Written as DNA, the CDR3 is TGTGCCAGCACCACGGGGAGAGGTCGCACTGAAGCTTTCTTT.

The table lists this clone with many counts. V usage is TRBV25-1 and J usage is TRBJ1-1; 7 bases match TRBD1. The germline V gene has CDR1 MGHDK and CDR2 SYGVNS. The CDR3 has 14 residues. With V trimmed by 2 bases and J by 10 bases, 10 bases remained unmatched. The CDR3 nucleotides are TGTGCCAGCAGTGAACTCGGACAGGTAAACGGAGCTTTCTTT. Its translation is CASSELGQVNGAFF.

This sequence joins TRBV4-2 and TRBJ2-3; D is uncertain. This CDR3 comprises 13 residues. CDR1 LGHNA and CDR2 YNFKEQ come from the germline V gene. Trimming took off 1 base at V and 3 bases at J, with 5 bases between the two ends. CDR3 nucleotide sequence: TGTGCCAGCAGCCAAGGTCCGACAGATACGCAGTATTTT. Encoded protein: CASSQGPTDTQYF.